The source of this TCR beta chain is a study of blood T cell repertoires in COVID-19 (dated by TCRdb to the early 2020s). With regard to the full study: Samples covering the acute and convalescent phases of COVID-19 were provided by collaborators in the United States, Italy and Spain. The material from the prospective study consisted of cDNA or gDNA derived from T cells, B-cell-depleted T cells, or PBMCs. Subjects who had been exposed to COVID-19, were actively infected with it, or had recovered from it provided the deeply sampled blood TCRbeta repertoires that made up the dataset. A freely available public database, intended as a resource for researchers studying the immune response to SARS-CoV-2, is where the repertoires were released. The samples were drawn from the first 160 participants of the ongoing ImmuneRACE study and from about 1,200 subjects provided by 6 global collaborators. The sample metadata nearly always contained a de-identified subject ID, COVID-19 status, age in years and sex. Where available, HLA class I and class II types were taken from metadata supplied by the sample provider and were not determined by assay-based typing.

TCRbeta CDR3 regions were amplified from genomic DNA by means of the immunoSEQ Assay, a bias-controlled multiplex PCR. In the source study's methods: Within the assay, amplification of reference gene primers was used to estimate how many nucleated cells each sample contained. To quantify the absolute abundance of each unique TCRbeta CDR3 rearrangement, sequence reads were collapsed and filtered. For each sample, productive Simpson clonality was calculated as the square root of Simpson's diversity index over productive rearrangements. TCRdb took over this immuneACCESS table, retaining in-frame rearrangements with V and J assigned. Such tables are incomplete; in checked studies, under half of the missing clones stem from an unresolved V gene, and the remainder is unexplained. From that table come the V and J calls and clone size; the DNA was used to work out D and trimming. The sample profile shows some 490,000 clones; 80% to 90% of them were found once. The ten largest clones represent roughly 3.1% of the sample.

The germline V gene (reference sequence) gives CDR1 as LNHNV and CDR2 as YYDKDF. Inclusive of the bounding cysteine and phenylalanine, the CDR3 is 15 residues long. Only the CDR3 part of the read is kept: 45 bases, read in frame from the first base. The V and J ends are trimmed by 0 bases and 5 bases, leaving 13 bases between them. Results the study describes overall, beyond this receptor: The amount of clinical and demographic metadata varied by source and participant and was provided uncurated.

Each collaborating institution followed its own protocols to collect whole blood in K2EDTA tubes. For TCRbeta analysis, collaborator samples were shipped as frozen whole blood, as isolated PBMCs, or as DNA extracted from either sample type. In the case of this clone: Its target antigen remains unknown. No base-level quality is on record; no much larger clone is a single base apart.

This sequence was found in a human donor in a cohort sampled during active COVID-19. The sequencing input was peripheral blood. The chain joins TRBV15 to TRBJ1-2; TRBD1 is perhaps the D gene, given 5 matching bases. The DNA is as follows: TGTGCCACCAGCAGAGATTGGGAGGAGGGGTATGGCTACACCTTC. It translates to CATSRDWEEGYGYTF.